What follows describes a single T cell receptor beta chain. Its antigen is currently unknown. This entry belongs to a study of T cell responses to AZD1222 COVID-19 vaccine. Study conclusions and caveats: It was only after the peak T cell response that any repertoires were sampled. Among vaccine-associated CD4 TCRs, coverage spanned spike, with dominance at 160-218 and 743-854.

Measured with immunoSEQ multiplex PCR; TCRdb has only the in-frame clones, and not every one. The table lists some 140,000 clones, approximately 87% of them singletons, with under 7% in the top ten. Specimen: peripheral blood, collected on day 0 of MenACWY control vaccination. The origin of this receptor is an adult in good health.

The CDR3 DNA reads TGTGCCAGCATGGGACTCCCTAACTATGGCTACACCTTC. It yields the protein CASMGLPNYGYTF. The rearrangement links TRBV12-3 or TRBV12-4 to TRBJ1-2; tentative D call: TRBD1 (5 bases). V was cut by 7 bases and J by 0 bases, with 9 bases left in between. This CDR3 comprises 13 residues.